The present T cell receptor beta chain was sequenced within a study of cytotoxic CD8 clonotypes in ibrutinib-treated CLL. Study context: The patients, under twelve relapsed/refractory and roughly 15 treatment-naive, included 17 who were IGHV unmutated. Samples had a mean of approximately 240,000 productive templates and 85,000 to 100,000 productive rearrangements. Regarding the study as a whole: A rise in clonality was seen at ibrutinib response, and a fall back toward baseline was seen at progression.

About this clone: Its specificity is not known.

Trimming stripped 6 bases from V and 10 bases from J, with 10 bases between. Germline V gene data show CDR1 as MNHNS and CDR2 as SASEGT. This CDR3 contains 11 residues. Clones were read by immunoSEQ multiplex PCR, and TCRdb kept only the in-frame ones, dropping some. The sample comprises some 46,000 clones, 55% to 80% of which are singletons, and around 13% rests with the top ten. The material was PBMCs, obtained after 12 months of ibrutinib treatment. The chain is built from TRBV6-1 and TRBJ2-1; D remains unclear. This TCR derives from a human donor with chronic lymphocytic leukemia. CDR3 amino acids: CASSPSGEQFF. CDR3 in DNA: TGTGCCAGCAGCCCCTCCGGAGAGCAGTTCTTC.